What follows are 32 T cell receptor beta chains derived from one specimen sequenced in a study of T cells in women clearing cervical HPV infection. The assay was immunoSEQ multiplex PCR, and TCRdb's table has in-frame clones only and misses some. The sample features roughly 8,300 clones, with approximately 8% in its top ten. The sequenced material came from blood buffy coat. The receptors originated from a woman aged 18 to 75 with a cervical HPV16 infection that either progressed to CIN3+ or cleared (not recorded which).

Regarding this clone: The observed sequence ends 3 residues before the CDR3 terminus, with the missing tail filled in from the germline J gene. The V and J genes are TRBV19 and TRBJ2-3; D gene unclear. This CDR3 spans 13 amino acids. CDR1 is LNHDA, CDR2 SQIVND, per germline (reference sequence). The ends were cut back, 4 bases at V and 5 bases at J, with 10 bases in the middle. The CDR3 loop reads CASSTRGQDTQYF. The covered CDR3 bases are TGTGCCAGTAGTACCCGCGGCCAAGATACG.

A word on this clone: The read terminates 3 residues before the CDR3 end, so the remaining end is supplied by the germline J gene. The gene calls are TRBV20-1 and TRBJ2-1, with 13 bases identical to TRBD2. The CDR3 has 15 amino acids. J lost 6 bases, V lost 3 bases, and 5 bases had no gene match. The V gene's germline CDR1 is DFQATT and CDR2 SNEGSKA (reference sequence). CDR3 DNA (partial): TGCAGTGCTAGTTGGACTAGCGGGGGCACCAATGAG. Encoded protein: CSASWTSGGTNE. The full CDR3 protein is CSASWTSGGTNEQFF.

By frequency, this clone registers medium-sized. The sequenced fragment ends 3 residues before the CDR3 boundary, so the rest is inferred from the germline J gene. V usage is TRBV5-1 and J usage is TRBJ1-1; 11 positions agree with TRBD1. The CDR3 sequence is 15 residues long. V lost 5 bases and J lost 4; bases outside the gene matches: 7. Germline V CDR1 and CDR2: SGHRS, YFSETQ. CDR3 DNA (partial): TGCGCCAGCAGGGACTCCGGGACAGGGGGCACTGAA. Translation gives CASRDSGTGGTE. The entire CDR3 protein is CASRDSGTGGTEAFF.

CDR3 DNA (partial): TGTGCCAGCAGCTTAGGGACTAACCAAGAGACA. This gives the protein CASSLGTNQET. The full CDR3 protein is CASSLGTNQETAFF. The chain employs TRBV7-6 and TRBJ1-1; no firm D call. The missing CDR3 end, 3 residues past where the read stops, is filled in from the germline J gene. The CDR3 consists of 14 residues. Germline V gives CDR1 SGHVS, CDR2 FNYEAQ. The whole variable domain, remainder taken from reference TRBV7-6 and TRBJ1-1, is GAGVSQSPRYKVTKRGQDVALRCDPISGHVSLYWYRQALGQGPEFLTYFNYEAQQDKSGLPNDRFSAERPEGSISTLTIQRTEQRDSAMYRCASSLGTNQETAFFGQGTRLTVV.

Considering frequency, this clone is medium-sized (0.01 to 0.1%). Read sequence stops 3 residues before the CDR3 end, and the germline J gene provides the missing end. The chain carries TRBV2 and TRBJ2-5; D is uncertain. V lost 8 bases and J lost 3, with 10 bases in between. Germline V CDR1 and CDR2: SNHLY, FYNNEI. The CDR3 spans 12 residues. The sequenced part of the CDR3 DNA is TGTGCCAGCCGATTATCGGAAGAGACC. It encodes CASRLSEET. The full CDR3 protein reads CASRLSEETQYF.

Of note for this clone: The read is 3 residues too short to cover the CDR3 end, so that end is filled in from the germline J gene. The genes are TRBV7-9 and TRBJ2-7; possible D gene TRBD2, 5 bases. The germline gives CDR1 SEHNR, CDR2 FQNEAQ (reference sequence). This CDR3 has 14 amino acids. Deletions cut 5 bases from V and 4 bases from J, with 15 bases between. The CDR3 loop is CASSHPGSSYEQYF. The CDR3 DNA, read in part, is TGTGCCAGCAGCCACCCGGGGTCGTCGTACGAG. Full variable domain (remainder filled in from reference TRBV7-9 and TRBJ2-7): DTGVSQNPRHKITKRGQNVTFRCDPISEHNRLYWYRQTLGQGPEFLTYFQNEAQLEKSRLLSDRFSAERPKGSFSTLEIQRTEQGDSAMYLCASSHPGSSYEQYFGPGTRLTVT.

On this clone itself: The read gets to within 3 residues of the CDR3 end, and the germline J gene fills in the rest. The chain carries TRBV19 and TRBJ1-6, with D perhaps matching TRBD1 (5 bases). V lost 5 bases and J 7 bases, leaving 15 bases between the germline ends. Germline assignment: CDR1 LNHDA and CDR2 SQIVND (reference sequence). This CDR3 is built from 15 residues. The CDR3 bases that were read are TGTGCCAGTAGTCAGTGGGGGGATAGCAATTCACCC. Its translation: CASSQWGDSNSP. The entire CDR3 sequence reads CASSQWGDSNSPLHF.

CDR3 region: CSVDTGVTQYF. The CDR3 bases that were read are TGCAGCGTTGATACAGGGGTTACG. The J gene is TRBJ2-3, the V gene TRBV29-1; 7 nucleotides match TRBD1. The read ends 3 residues shy of where the CDR3 ends; the end is completed using the germline J gene. The CDR3 covers 11 residues. Per germline, CDR1 SQVTM and CDR2 ANQGSEA. V was clipped by 3 bases and J by 8 bases; unmatched bases: 2.

Remarks on this clone: The CDR3 end falls 3 residues outside the read, so it is completed with the germline J gene. The chain is built from TRBV18 and TRBJ2-2; D might be TRBD1 (6 bases). The CDR3 length is 15 residues. V lost 0 bases and J 5 bases, leaving 10 bases between the germline ends. Germline CDR1 KGHSH, CDR2 LQKENI. CDR3 DNA (partial): TGTGCCAGCTCACCACCCCAGGGGAAAACCGGGGAG. It yields the protein CASSPPQGKTGE. The whole CDR3 sequence reads CASSPPQGKTGELFF.

In regard to this clone: The read ends 3 residues before the CDR3 terminus; that terminus is restored from the germline J gene. V is TRBV19 and J is TRBJ2-3; 9 nucleotides agree with TRBD2. Germline lookup yields CDR1 LNHDA and CDR2 SQIVND (reference sequence). The CDR3 runs to 13 residues. This CDR3 reads CASRSGGKETQYF. The sequenced CDR3 bases are TGTGCCAGTAGAAGCGGGGGGAAAGAGACG.

Remarks on this clone: The sequenced fragment ends 3 residues before the CDR3 boundary, so the rest is inferred from the germline J gene. The rearrangement uses TRBV5-1 and TRBJ2-2; 7 bases are a match to TRBD1. This CDR3 contains 15 residues. Germline values: CDR1 SGHRS, CDR2 YFSETQ. Germline trimming cut 3 bases from V and 2 bases from J; bases unmatched to any gene: 4. CDR3 bases read: TGCGCCAGCAGCTCCCGGACAGGAAACACCGGGGAG. Protein product: CASSSRTGNTGE. The whole CDR3 is CASSSRTGNTGELFF.

Notes on this clone: The read falls 3 residues short of the CDR3 end, and the missing part is taken from the germline J gene. The rearrangement links TRBV7-8 to TRBJ2-7; D might be TRBD2 (5 bases). V was clipped by 5 bases and J by 1 base, with 6 bases between them. CDR3 length: 12 residues. Germline CDR1 and CDR2: SGHVS and FQNEAQ. CDR3 DNA, as far as it was read: TGTGCCAGCAGCCGCGGGTCCTACGAG. Translation: CASSRGSYE. The complete CDR3 sequence is CASSRGSYEQYF.

This clone shows up as medium-sized by frequency. The read falls 3 residues short of the CDR3 end, and the missing part is taken from the germline J gene. The chain recombines TRBV6-2 or TRBV6-3 with TRBJ2-3; 11 nucleotides agree with TRBD2. Trimming cost V 0 bases and J 8 bases; bases outside gene matches: 10. The CDR3 totals 17 residues. From germline, CDR1 is MNHEY and CDR2 SVGEGT. The CDR3 DNA, read in part, is TGTGCCAGCAGTTACTCGATGGGGGTAGCGGGGGGGCTTACG. It codes for CASSYSMGVAGGLT. The entire CDR3 protein is CASSYSMGVAGGLTQYF.

About this clone: The read terminates 3 residues before the CDR3 end, so the remaining end is supplied by the germline J gene. This chain joins TRBV5-1 and TRBJ1-2; a possible D gene is TRBD1 (6 bases). CDR1 is SGHRS and CDR2 is YFSETQ in the germline V gene. The CDR3 consists of 13 residues. V was trimmed by 2 bases and J by 4 bases, leaving 9 bases between them. CDR3 DNA, as far as it was read: TGCGCCAGCAGCTTAGGACAGTCCTATGGC. Translating gives CASSLGQSYG. The whole CDR3 reads CASSLGQSYGYTF.

With regard to this clone: The read stops 3 residues short of the end of the CDR3; the missing end is completed from the germline J gene. The chain combines TRBV6-2 or TRBV6-3 with TRBJ1-1; D uncertain. V shed 4 bases and J shed 0 bases, with 9 bases lying between them. This CDR3 comprises 14 residues. Germline-derived CDR1 and CDR2 are MNHEY and SVGEGT. The CDR3 bases that were read are TGTGCCAGCAGTTCTCAAGCGTTGAACACTGAA. This translates into CASSSQALNTE. The full CDR3 protein is CASSSQALNTEAFF.

Points on this clone: The CDR3 end is not reached by the read, which stops 3 residues before it; the germline J gene fills it in. V usage is TRBV7-9 and J usage is TRBJ1-2; D is undetermined. CDR1 is SEHNR and CDR2 is FQNEAQ in the germline V gene (reference sequence). The CDR3 covers 12 residues. The CDR3 loop reads CASGLSYNDYTF. CDR3 DNA, as far as it was read: TGTGCCAGTGGACTATCCTACAATGAC.

For this clone: Read data end 3 residues before the CDR3 end; the end is taken from the germline J gene. The rearrangement joins TRBV5-1 to TRBJ1-5, with TRBD1 as a possible D gene (5 bases). The CDR3 length is 14 residues. CDR1 is SGHRS and CDR2 is YFSETQ in the germline V gene. The germline V and J ends were trimmed by 5 bases and 3 bases, with 12 bases remaining between them. CDR3 DNA, as far as it was read: TGCGCCAGCAGACTCGACAGCCCCAATCAGCCC. It codes for CASRLDSPNQP. The whole CDR3 protein is CASRLDSPNQPQHF.

In regard to this clone: The CDR3 goes on 3 residues after the read ends, and that part is filled in from the germline J gene. This chain uses TRBV5-4 with TRBJ2-3, with TRBD2 matching 10 bases. The V gene end was trimmed by 8 bases and the J gene end by 3 bases; junction bases not matched to a gene: 3. This CDR3 spans 13 amino acids. Germline CDR1 SGHNT, CDR2 YYREEE (reference sequence). The part of the CDR3 DNA that was read is TGTGCCAGTTTTAGCGGGGGGACAGATACG. This sequence encodes CASFSGGTDT. From start to end, the CDR3 is CASFSGGTDTQYF.

By frequency, this clone is medium-sized (0.01 to 0.1%). Read sequence stops 3 residues before the CDR3 end, and the germline J gene provides the missing end. V is TRBV6-2 or TRBV6-3 and J is TRBJ2-3, with no clear D. Germline CDR1 MNHEY, CDR2 SVGEGT. V was pared by 2 bases and J by 2 bases, with 5 bases between. The CDR3 runs to 13 residues. The covered CDR3 bases are TGTGCCAGCAGTTACCTAAACACAGATACG. Translating it yields CASSYLNTDT. The full CDR3 protein is CASSYLNTDTQYF.

On this clone itself: The CDR3 end lies 3 residues beyond the end of the read and is filled in from the germline J gene. This chain links TRBV5-1 with TRBJ2-5; D perhaps matches TRBD2 (6 bases). Germline CDR1 and CDR2: SGHRS and YFSETQ. This CDR3 region has 15 residues. The V end was cut by 4 bases, the J end by 5 bases, with 18 bases between. The DNA read from the CDR3 is TGCGCCAGCAGCCCTATGGGTGGCGGGGTGGAGACC. Amino acids: CASSPMGGGVET. The full CDR3 sequence reads CASSPMGGGVETQYF.

The CDR3 sequence is CASSRGVEETQYF. The part of the CDR3 DNA that was read is TGTGCCAGTAGTAGGGGGGTTGAGGAGACC. This rearrangement joins TRBV19 to TRBJ2-5; maybe TRBD2 (6 bases). The CDR3 end falls 3 residues outside the read, so it is completed with the germline J gene. Trimming pared 4 bases from V and 5 bases from J, leaving 11 bases between. Looked up from germline, CDR1 is LNHDA and CDR2 is SQIVND (reference sequence). The CDR3 has 13 residues.

As concerns this clone: The read finishes 3 residues shy of the CDR3 end, and the germline J gene is used to complete it. The chain uses TRBV5-4 and TRBJ2-3; 8 bases are a match to TRBD2. V trimming: 4 bases; J trimming: 6 bases; junction bases outside the gene matches: 10. Germline assignment: CDR1 SGHNT and CDR2 YYREEE (reference sequence). CDR3 length equals 15 residues. The CDR3 DNA, read in part, is TGTGCCAGCAGCCACGGCCTAGCGGGTTTGGATACG. Protein sequence: CASSHGLAGLDT. The entire CDR3 protein reads CASSHGLAGLDTQYF.

The chain's CDR3 is CASSQPGQGKNIQYF. The DNA read from the CDR3 is TGTGCCAGCAGCCAACCGGGCCAGGGTAAAAACATT. The rearrangement joins TRBV7-9 to TRBJ2-4, with D possibly being TRBD1 (5 bases). From the germline J gene comes the end of the CDR3, since the read stops 3 residues before it. CDR3 length: 15 residues. The V gene lost 5 bases and the J gene lost 4 bases, with 15 bases spanning the gap. Germline CDR1 and CDR2: SEHNR and FQNEAQ (reference sequence).

About this clone itself: The missing CDR3 end, 3 residues past where the read stops, is filled in from the germline J gene. This chain joins TRBV20-1 and TRBJ1-3; D is perhaps TRBD1 (5 bases). Germline lookup yields CDR1 DFQATT and CDR2 SNEGSKA (reference sequence). V shed 0 bases and J shed 2 bases, with 8 bases lying between them. The CDR3 runs to 14 residues. The CDR3 DNA, read in part, is TGCAGTGCTAGAGATAGGGGAGCTGGAAACACC. This sequence encodes CSARDRGAGNT. The CDR3 in full is CSARDRGAGNTIYF.

As for this clone: With the read ending 3 residues before the CDR3 end, the germline J gene is used to fill in that end. This CDR3 is also generated by other DNA sequences in the sample. The rearrangement uses TRBV7-2 and TRBJ2-5, with 8 bases that match TRBD2. The CDR3 has 15 residues. The V and J ends lost 1 base and 4 bases, in that order; junction bases with no gene match: 5. Germline CDR1 SGHTA, CDR2 FQGNSA. Incomplete CDR3 DNA: TGTGCCAGCAGCTTAGTGTCTCGGGGGGGAGAGACC. It is translated as CASSLVSRGGET. The whole CDR3 protein is CASSLVSRGGETQYF.

As regards this clone: The missing CDR3 end, 3 residues past where the read stops, is filled in from the germline J gene. The rearrangement joins TRBV20-1 to TRBJ2-7; 7 bases line up with TRBD2. The CDR3 loop spans 15 amino acids. The trim removed 4 bases at V and 0 bases at J, leaving 9 bases unmatched. Per the germline V gene, CDR1 is DFQATT and CDR2 is SNEGSKA (reference sequence). This CDR3 reads CSATEAGLSSYEQYF. The sequenced part of the CDR3 DNA is TGCAGTGCTACCGAAGCGGGACTGAGCTCCTACGAG.

For this clone: The CDR3 is cut off 3 residues early in the read; its end comes from the germline J gene. V gene TRBV20-1 combines with J gene TRBJ2-1, with 9 bases identical to TRBD2. V lost 3 bases to trimming and J lost 6 bases; unmatched junction nucleotides: 3. The CDR3 extends over 13 amino acids. Germline values: CDR1 DFQATT, CDR2 SNEGSKA (reference sequence). The DNA read from the CDR3 is TGCAGTGCTAGGACTAGCGGCTTCAATGAG. Protein: CSARTSGFNE. The CDR3, in full, reads CSARTSGFNEQFF.

On this clone itself: The sequence runs out 3 residues before the end of the CDR3; the remainder is reconstructed from the germline J gene. The same CDR3 is also encoded by other DNA sequences in this sample. This sequence joins TRBV7-9 and TRBJ1-2; the D is unclear. The CDR3 loop spans 15 amino acids. CDR1 is SEHNR and CDR2 is FQNEAQ in the germline V gene (reference sequence). V shed 6 bases and J shed 3 bases, with 17 bases lying between them. This CDR3 reads CASSLSGVLDYGYTF. The sequenced part of the CDR3 DNA is TGTGCCAGCAGTTTGAGCGGGGTCTTGGACTATGGC.

CDR3: CASSTGGNQETQYF. Partial CDR3 DNA: TGTGCCAGCAGCACGGGCGGGAATCAAGAGACC. The chain couples TRBV7-6 to TRBJ2-5, with a possible D match to TRBD2 (6 bases). The CDR3 end falls 3 residues outside the read, so it is completed with the germline J gene. This CDR3 has 14 amino acids. Germline V gives CDR1 SGHVS, CDR2 FNYEAQ. V shed 5 bases and J shed 2 bases, with 12 bases lying between them.

By frequency, this clone is medium-sized. The DNA ends 3 residues before the CDR3 does, and the rest of the CDR3 is filled in from the germline J gene. The chain is built from TRBV7-9 and TRBJ1-4; D not resolved. Deletions cut 2 bases from V and 5 bases from J, with 9 bases between. In germline, CDR1 is SEHNR, CDR2 FQNEAQ (reference sequence). The CDR3 extends over 14 amino acids. The CDR3 bases that were read are TGTGCCAGCAGCTTAACAGACCCCAATGAAAAA. Protein: CASSLTDPNEK. The complete CDR3 protein is CASSLTDPNEKLFF.

For this clone: The read terminates 3 residues ahead of where the CDR3 ends, so the germline J gene completes it. The chain joins TRBV20-1 to TRBJ2-1, with 12 bases fitting TRBD2. J lost 7 bases, V lost 2 bases, and 12 bases had no gene match. The germline V gene encodes CDR1 DFQATT and CDR2 SNEGSKA (reference sequence). This CDR3 spans 17 amino acids. CDR3 DNA (partial): TGCAGTGCTAGATCTAGCGGGGGGGTATCGAGCCGGAATGAG. Translating gives CSARSSGGVSSRNE. The CDR3, in full, reads CSARSSGGVSSRNEQFF.

CDR3 DNA, as far as it was read: TGTGCCAGCGGACAGGGGGGCACCGGGGAG. This codes for CASGQGGTGE. The whole CDR3 is CASGQGGTGELFF. This rearrangement joins TRBV2 to TRBJ2-2; 10 bases are shared with TRBD1. From the germline J gene comes the end of the CDR3, since the read stops 3 residues before it. The CDR3 has 13 amino acids. CDR1 is SNHLY and CDR2 is FYNNEI in the germline V gene. With 8 bases clipped from V and 4 bases from J, the junction kept 1 base outside the gene matches. The full variable domain, its missing parts supplied by reference TRBV2 and TRBJ2-2, is EPEVTQTPSHQVTQMGQEVILRCVPISNHLYFYWYRQILGQKVEFLVSFYNNEISEKSEIFDDQFSVERPDGSNFTLKIRSTKLEDSAMYFCASGQGGTGELFFGEGSRLTVL.